The clone carrying this T cell receptor (beta chain) was recorded many times. As yet, its antigen is unknown. This entry comes from a study of T-cell reconstitution after alpha-beta-depleted transplantation in children. The study's findings and limits: Newly generated T cells supplied most T-cell counts and diversity one year post-transplant. Alpha-beta T cells present about two months after transplant were reported to originate from several hundred expanded graft clones. Certain patients had high TCRbeta diversity at day 60, and it came from recipient T cells and thymic progenitors that survived.

It was with unique molecular identifiers that the TCRbeta library was prepared. TCRdb processed the PCR reads anew with MiXCR; each CDR3 protein has one entry. The sample holds 450,000 to 600,000 distinct CDR3 sequences; roughly a tenth are singletons and the top ten take just over 2%. CDR1 DFQATT and CDR2 SNEGSKA come from the germline V gene (reference sequence). The CDR3 is made up of 16 amino acids. Trimming at V came to 2 bases and at J to 6 bases, leaving 6 bases not matched to a gene. This chain links TRBV20-1 with TRBJ2-2, with 13 bases matching TRBD2. The clonotype originates from a child aged 2 to 10 with inherited bone marrow failure, due to receive a stem cell transplant. The specimen comprised PBMCs, sampled before TCRalphabeta/CD19-depleted stem cell transplant. The CDR3 DNA follows: TGCAGTGCTAGACCGCGACTAGCGGGAGGTCCCGGGGAGCTGTTTTTT. Translating gives CSARPRLAGGPGELFF.